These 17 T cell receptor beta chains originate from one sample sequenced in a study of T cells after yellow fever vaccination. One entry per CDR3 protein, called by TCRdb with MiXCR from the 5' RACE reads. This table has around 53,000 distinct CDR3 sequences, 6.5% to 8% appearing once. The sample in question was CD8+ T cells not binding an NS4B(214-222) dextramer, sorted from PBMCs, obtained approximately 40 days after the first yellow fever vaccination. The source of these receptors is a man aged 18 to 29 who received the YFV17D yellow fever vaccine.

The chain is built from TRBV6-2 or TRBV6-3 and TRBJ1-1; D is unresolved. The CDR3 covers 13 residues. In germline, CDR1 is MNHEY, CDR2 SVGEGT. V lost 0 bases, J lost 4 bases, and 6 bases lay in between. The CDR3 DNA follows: TGTGCCAGCAGTTACTCCCTCGGCACTGAAGCTTTCTTT. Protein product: CASSYSLGTEAFF.

The CDR3 DNA sequence: TGTGCCAGCAGCTTATATGATGGCGGGGCCGGGTATGAGCAGTTCTTC. Translated: CASSLYDGGAGYEQFF. The V gene is TRBV7-6, the J gene TRBJ2-1; D possibly corresponds to TRBD2 (6 bases). The V gene's germline CDR1 is SGHVS and CDR2 FNYEAQ. The CDR3 runs 16 residues. The ends were cut back, 2 bases at V and 8 bases at J, with 19 bases in the middle.

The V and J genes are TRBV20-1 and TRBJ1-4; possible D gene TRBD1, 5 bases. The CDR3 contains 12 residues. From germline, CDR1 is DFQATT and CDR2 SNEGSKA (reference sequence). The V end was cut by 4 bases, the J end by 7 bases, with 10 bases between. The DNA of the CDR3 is TGCAGTGCTACGGGACTCGGTGAAAAACTGTTTTTT. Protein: CSATGLGEKLFF.

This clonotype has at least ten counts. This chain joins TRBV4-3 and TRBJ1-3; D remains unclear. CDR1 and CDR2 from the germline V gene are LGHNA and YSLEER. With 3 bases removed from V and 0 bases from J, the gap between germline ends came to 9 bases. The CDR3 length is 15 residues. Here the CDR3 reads CASSQLANSGNTIYF. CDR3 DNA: TGCGCCAGCAGCCAGCTGGCCAACTCTGGAAACACCATATATTTT.

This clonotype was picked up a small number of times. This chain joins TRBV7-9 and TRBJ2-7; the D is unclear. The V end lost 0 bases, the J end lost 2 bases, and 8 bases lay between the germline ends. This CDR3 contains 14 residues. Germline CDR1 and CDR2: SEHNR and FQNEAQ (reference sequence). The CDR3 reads CASSLAGRPYEQYF. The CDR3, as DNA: TGTGCCAGCAGCTTAGCGGGCAGACCCTACGAGCAGTACTTC.

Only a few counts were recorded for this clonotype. The CDR3 coding sequence is TGTGCCAGCAGCTTAGCCGCAGGCTACCCCTACAATGAGCAGTTCTTC. It encodes CASSLAAGYPYNEQFF. This rearrangement joins TRBV7-2 to TRBJ2-1; D is uncertain. V dropped 0 bases and J dropped 2 bases, with 11 bases sitting between them. The germline V gene has CDR1 SGHTA and CDR2 FQGNSA. The CDR3 has 16 amino acids.

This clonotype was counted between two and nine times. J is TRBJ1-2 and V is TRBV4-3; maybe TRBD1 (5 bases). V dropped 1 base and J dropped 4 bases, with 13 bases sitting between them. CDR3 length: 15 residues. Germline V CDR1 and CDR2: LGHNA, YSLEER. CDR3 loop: CASSQGTGLGYGYTF. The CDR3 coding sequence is TGCGCCAGCAGCCAAGGAACAGGTCTCGGCTATGGCTACACCTTC.

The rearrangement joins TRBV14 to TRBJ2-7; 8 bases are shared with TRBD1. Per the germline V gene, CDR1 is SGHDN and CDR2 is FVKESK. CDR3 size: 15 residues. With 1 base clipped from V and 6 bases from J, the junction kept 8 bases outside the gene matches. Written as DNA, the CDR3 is TGTGCCAGCAGCCAAGGGCAGGGGGCAGTGGGCGAGCAGTACGTC. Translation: CASSQGQGAVGEQYV.

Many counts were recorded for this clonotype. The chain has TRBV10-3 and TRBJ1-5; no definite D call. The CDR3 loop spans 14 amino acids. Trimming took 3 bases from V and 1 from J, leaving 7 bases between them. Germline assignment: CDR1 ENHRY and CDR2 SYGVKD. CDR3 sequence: CAISDIESNQPQHF. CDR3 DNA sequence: TGTGCCATCAGTGACATCGAGAGCAATCAGCCCCAGCATTTT.

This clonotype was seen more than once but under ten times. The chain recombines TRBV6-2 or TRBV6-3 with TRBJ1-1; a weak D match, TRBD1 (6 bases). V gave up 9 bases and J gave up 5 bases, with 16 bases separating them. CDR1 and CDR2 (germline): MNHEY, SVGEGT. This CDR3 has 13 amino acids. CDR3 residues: CASWDTDGTEAFF. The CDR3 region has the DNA TGTGCCAGTTGGGACACAGACGGGACTGAAGCTTTCTTT.

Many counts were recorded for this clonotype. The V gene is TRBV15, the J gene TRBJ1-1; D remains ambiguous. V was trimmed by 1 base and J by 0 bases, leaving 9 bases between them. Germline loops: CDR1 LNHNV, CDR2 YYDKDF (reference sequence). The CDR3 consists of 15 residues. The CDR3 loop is CATSRGTVMNTEAFF. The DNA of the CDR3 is TGTGCCACCAGCAGAGGGACGGTTATGAACACTGAAGCTTTCTTT.

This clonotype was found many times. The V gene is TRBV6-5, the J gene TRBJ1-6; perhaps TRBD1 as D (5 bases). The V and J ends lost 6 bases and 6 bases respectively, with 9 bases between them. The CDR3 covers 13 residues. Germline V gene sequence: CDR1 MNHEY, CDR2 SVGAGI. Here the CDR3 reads CASSQGANSPLHF. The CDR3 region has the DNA TGTGCCAGCAGCCAAGGGGCTAATTCACCCCTCCACTTT.

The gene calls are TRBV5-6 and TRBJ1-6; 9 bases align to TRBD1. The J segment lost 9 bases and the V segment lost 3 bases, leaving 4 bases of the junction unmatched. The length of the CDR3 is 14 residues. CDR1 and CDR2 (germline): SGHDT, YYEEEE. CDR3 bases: TGTGCCAGCAGCTACAGGGGGCCGTCTTCACCCCTCCACTTT. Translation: CASSYRGPSSPLHF.

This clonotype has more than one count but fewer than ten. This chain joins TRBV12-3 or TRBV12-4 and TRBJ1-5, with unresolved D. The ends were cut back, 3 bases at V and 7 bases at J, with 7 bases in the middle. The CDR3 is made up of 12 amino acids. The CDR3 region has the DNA TGTGCCAGCAGTTTCCCCCGGCAGCCCCAGCATTTT. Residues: CASSFPRQPQHF.

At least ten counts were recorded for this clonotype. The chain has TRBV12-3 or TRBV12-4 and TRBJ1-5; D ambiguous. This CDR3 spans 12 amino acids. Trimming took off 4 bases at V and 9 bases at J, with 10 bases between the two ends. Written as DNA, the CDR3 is TGTGCCAGCAGTTCCCCGGGCGGGCCCCAGCATTTT. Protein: CASSSPGGPQHF.

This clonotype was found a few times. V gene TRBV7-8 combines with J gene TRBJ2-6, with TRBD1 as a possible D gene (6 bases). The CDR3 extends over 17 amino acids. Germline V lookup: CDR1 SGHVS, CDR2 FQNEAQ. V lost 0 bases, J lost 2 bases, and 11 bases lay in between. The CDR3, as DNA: TGTGCCAGCAGCTTAGCTTCAGGGGTCCCTGGGGCCAACGTCCTGACTTTC. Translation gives CASSLASGVPGANVLTF.

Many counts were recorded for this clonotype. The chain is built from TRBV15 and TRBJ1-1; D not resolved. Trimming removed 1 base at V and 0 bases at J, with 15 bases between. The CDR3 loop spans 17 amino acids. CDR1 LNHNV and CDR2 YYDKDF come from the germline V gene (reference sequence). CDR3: CATSRVGADVMNTEAFF. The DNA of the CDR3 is TGTGCCACCAGCAGAGTAGGCGCCGACGTAATGAACACTGAAGCTTTCTTT. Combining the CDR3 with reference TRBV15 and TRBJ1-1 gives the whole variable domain DAMVIQNPRYQVTQFGKPVTLSCSQTLNHNVMYWYQQKSSQAPKLLFHYYDKDFNNEADTPDNFQSRRPNTSFCFLDIRSPGLGDTAMYLCATSRVGADVMNTEAFFGQGTRLTVV.